The clone carrying this T cell receptor (beta chain) was detected many times. The antigen is unknown. Through template switching, a universal primer site was introduced, and the cDNA contained unique molecular identifiers. TCRdb re-called the 5' RACE reads through MiXCR, storing one row per CDR3 protein. The sample has around 300,000 distinct CDR3 sequences, around 8.8% seen once. V shed 4 bases and J 3 bases; nucleotides not matched to a gene: 15. The CDR3 has 17 residues. CDR1 is SGHVS, CDR2 FQNEAQ, per germline. This sample was taken from a study of identical twins. General observations from the study: Insertions were reduced in abundant cord blood beta clonotypes but not in memory repertoires.

The same sample was also studied in work on yellow fever vaccine responses in identical twins.

This chain uses TRBV7-8 with TRBJ2-7; the match to TRBD1 covers 7 bases. The sample taken for sequencing was memory (CD45RO+) T cells sorted from blood. This TCR came from a woman aged 18-30 years in good health. CDR3 in amino acids: CASSSIMGQSHFYEQYF. The CDR3 nucleotides read TGTGCCAGCAGCTCAATAATGGGACAGTCCCACTTCTACGAGCAGTACTTC.